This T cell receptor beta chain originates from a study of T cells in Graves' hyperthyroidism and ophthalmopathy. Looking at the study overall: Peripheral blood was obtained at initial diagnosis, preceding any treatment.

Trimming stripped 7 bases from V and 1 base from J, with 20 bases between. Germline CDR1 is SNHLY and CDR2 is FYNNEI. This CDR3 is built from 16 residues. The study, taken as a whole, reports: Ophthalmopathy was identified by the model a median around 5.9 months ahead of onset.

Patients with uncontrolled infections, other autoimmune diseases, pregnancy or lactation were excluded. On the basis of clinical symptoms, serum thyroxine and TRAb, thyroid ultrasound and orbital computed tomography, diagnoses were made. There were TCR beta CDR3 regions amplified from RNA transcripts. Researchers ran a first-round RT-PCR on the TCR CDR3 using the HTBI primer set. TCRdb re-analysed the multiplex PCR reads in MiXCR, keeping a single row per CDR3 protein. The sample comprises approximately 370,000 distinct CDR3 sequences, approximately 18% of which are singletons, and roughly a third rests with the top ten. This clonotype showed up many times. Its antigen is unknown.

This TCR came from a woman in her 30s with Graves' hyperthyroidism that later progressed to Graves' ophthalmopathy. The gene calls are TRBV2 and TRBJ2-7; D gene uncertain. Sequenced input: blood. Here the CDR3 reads CASNLKSGQPSYEQYF. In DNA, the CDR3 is TGTGCCAGCAACTTGAAGTCGGGCCAACCTTCCTACGAGCAGTACTTC.